This entry is about one T cell receptor (beta chain). The CDR3 sequence is 16 residues long. CDR1 and CDR2 from the germline V gene are PRHDT and FYEKMQ (reference sequence). Trimming pared 5 bases from V and 1 base from J, leaving 17 bases between. This entry comes from a study of somatic mutations in cytotoxic T cells in rheumatoid arthritis. The method was immunoSEQ multiplex PCR; TCRdb's version includes in-frame clones alone and lacks a portion of them. The table has about 20,000 clones, about 80% seen once. This sequence joins TRBV13 and TRBJ1-1; D unclear. Sequencing was performed on CD8+ T cells sorted from blood. The source of this sequence is an adult with rheumatoid arthritis. The CDR3 sequence: CASSPNVGVGNTEAFF. CDR3 nucleotide sequence: TGTGCCAGCAGCCCTAACGTAGGAGTGGGGAACACTGAAGCTTTCTTT.